This TCR beta chain was identified in a study of cytomegalovirus exposure and HLA in healthy donors. Study-wide results and caveats: Cytomegalovirus-associated TCR beta chains were listed, numbering some 170. Most TCR sequences proved rare, with some public TCRs found in many donors.

CDR1 is SGHNT and CDR2 is YENEEA in the germline V gene. Trimming removed 5 bases at V and 8 bases at J, with 13 bases between. This CDR3 is built from 12 residues. Primers included in the PCR were 60 Vbeta and 13 Jbeta primers. Profiled with immunoSEQ multiplex PCR; TCRdb holds only in-frame clones, not every one. The sample yields some 130,000 clones, 75% to 90% seen once. Turning to this clone: Its antigen remains unidentified.

The sequenced sample consisted of PBMCs. This receptor was taken from a man aged 35 to 55 in good health and CMV-seronegative. V usage is TRBV11-3 and J usage is TRBJ2-7, with D possibly being TRBD2 (5 bases). This CDR3 is CASSRDSGKQYF. The CDR3 bases are TGTGCCAGCAGCCGTGACTCGGGGAAGCAGTACTTC.